The 9 T cell receptor beta chains given below trace back to one sample, sequenced in a study of T-cell reconstitution after alpha-beta-depleted transplantation in children. Molecular barcoding with unique molecular identifiers was used for the TCRbeta library. One entry per CDR3 protein, called by TCRdb with MiXCR from the PCR reads. In the table there are 800,000 to 1,000,000 distinct CDR3 sequences, about 29% of which are singletons. This specimen was PBMCs, mostly from graft donor cells, taken 360 days after TCRalphabeta/CD19-depleted stem cell transplant. Every receptor here comes from a boy in the first two years of life who had a stem cell transplant for SCID, so the T cells may come from the graft donor.

The chain has TRBV7-2 and TRBJ2-1, with D maybe TRBD2 (7 bases). CDR1 is SGHTA, CDR2 FQGNSA, per germline. Trimming left V 1 base short and J 11 bases short, with 9 bases between. The CDR3 sequence is 12 residues long. The CDR3 nucleotides read TGTGCCAGCAGCTTAGTGGGGGGGCAGCAGTTCTTC. This translates into CASSLVGGQQFF. The entire variable domain, with the rest obtained from reference TRBV7-2 and TRBJ2-1, is as follows: GAGVSQSPSNKVTEKGKDVELRCDPISGHTALYWYRQSLGQGLEFLIYFQGNSAPDKSGLPSDRFSAERTGGSVSTLTIQRTQQEDSAVYLCASSLVGGQQFFGPGTRLTVL.

V usage is TRBV6-2 or TRBV6-3 and J usage is TRBJ2-6; the match to TRBD2 covers 16 bases. The germline V gene encodes CDR1 MNHEY and CDR2 SVGEGT. CDR3 length: 19 residues. J was trimmed by 3 bases and V by 5 bases; bases with no gene match: 7. CDR3: CASSIPGLAGGRGANVLTF. CDR3 nucleotides: TGTGCCAGCAGTATCCCGGGACTAGCGGGGGGGCGTGGGGCCAACGTCCTGACTTTC.

The gene calls are TRBV3-1 and TRBJ2-5; 8 nucleotides line up with TRBD2. CDR3 length equals 16 residues. With V trimmed by 1 base and J by 3 bases, 7 bases remained unmatched. CDR1 is LGHDT and CDR2 is YNNKEL in the germline V gene (reference sequence). The CDR3 protein is CASSQVERGRKETQYF. For the CDR3, the DNA is TGTGCCAGCAGCCAAGTCGAGCGGGGGCGTAAAGAGACCCAGTACTTC.

The CDR3 spells CASSLERGPETEAFF. The CDR3 coding sequence is TGTGCCAGCAGCTTAGAAAGGGGGCCGGAGACTGAAGCTTTCTTT. The chain combines TRBV7-2 with TRBJ1-1; the match to TRBD1 covers 7 bases. V gave up 1 base and J gave up 5 bases; unmatched junction bases: 7. The CDR3 totals 15 residues. CDR1 SGHTA and CDR2 FQGNSA come from the germline V gene.

The sample holds a few counts of this clonotype. The CDR3 DNA reads TGTGCCACCAGCAGAGTAGGCAGGGCCTACGAGCAGTACTTC. Its protein is CATSRVGRAYEQYF. The chain uses TRBV15 and TRBJ2-7; possible D gene TRBD1, 5 bases. CDR3 length equals 14 residues. V gave up 1 base and J gave up 2 bases, with 9 bases separating them. CDR1 and CDR2 (germline): LNHNV, YYDKDF (reference sequence).

The CDR3 DNA reads TGTGCCAGCAGTTTAGCGCGTGTCTATAGCTCCTACAATGAGCAGTTCTTC. Its protein product is CASSLARVYSSYNEQFF. The chain joins TRBV12-3 or TRBV12-4 to TRBJ2-1; D not certain. The length of the CDR3 is 17 residues. Trimming took 0 bases from V and 0 from J, leaving 12 bases between them.

This clonotype was seen a single time. This sequence joins TRBV21-1 and TRBJ2-6; the table's D gene call, TRBD1, was not cross checked with the DNA. TRBV21-1 corresponds to a pseudogene. The CDR3 covers 16 residues. CDR3 residues: CASSKWGGPGANVLTF. The DNA of the CDR3 is TGTGCCAGCAGCAAATGGGGGGGCCCTGGGGCCAACGTCCTGACTTTC.

This clonotype was seen a few times. The rearrangement links TRBV7-3 to TRBJ2-3; TRBD2 matches at 8 bases. The germline CDR1 and CDR2 sequences are SGHTA and FQGTGA. V shed 5 bases, J shed 0 bases, and the junction held 10 bases outside the gene matches. The CDR3 extends over 17 amino acids. CDR3 DNA: TGTGCCAGCAGCCCCCGCGCGGGGGGTCTCAGCACAGATACGCAGTATTTT. Its protein is CASSPRAGGLSTDTQYF.

CDR3 DNA sequence: TGCAGCGTTGGGACAGGGGGTATCTATGGCTACACCTTC. Its protein is CSVGTGGIYGYTF. The chain has TRBV29-1 and TRBJ1-2, with TRBD1 matching over 10 bases. The CDR3 runs to 13 residues. V was pared by 4 bases and J by 4 bases, with 3 bases of the junction left unmatched. Germline CDR1 is SQVTM and CDR2 is ANQGSEA.